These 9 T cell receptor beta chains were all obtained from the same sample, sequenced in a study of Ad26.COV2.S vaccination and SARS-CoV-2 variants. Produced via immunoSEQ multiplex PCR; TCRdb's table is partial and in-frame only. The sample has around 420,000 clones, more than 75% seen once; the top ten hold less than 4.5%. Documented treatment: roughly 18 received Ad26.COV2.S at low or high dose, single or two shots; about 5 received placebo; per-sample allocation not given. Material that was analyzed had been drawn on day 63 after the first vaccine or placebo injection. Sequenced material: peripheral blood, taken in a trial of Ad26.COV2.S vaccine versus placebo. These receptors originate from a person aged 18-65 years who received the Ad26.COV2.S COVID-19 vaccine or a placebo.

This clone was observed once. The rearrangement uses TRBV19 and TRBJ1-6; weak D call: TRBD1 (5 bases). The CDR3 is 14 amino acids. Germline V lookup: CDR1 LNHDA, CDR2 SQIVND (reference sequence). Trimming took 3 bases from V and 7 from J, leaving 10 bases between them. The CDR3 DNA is TGTGCCAGTAGTATTGCAGGGACCAATTCACCCCTCCACTTT. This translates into CASSIAGTNSPLHF.

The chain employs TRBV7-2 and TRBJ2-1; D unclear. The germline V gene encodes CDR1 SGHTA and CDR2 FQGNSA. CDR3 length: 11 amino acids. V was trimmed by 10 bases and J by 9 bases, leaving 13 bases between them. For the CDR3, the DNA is TGTGCCACCTCCCAAGCGATTGAGCAGTTCTTC. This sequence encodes CATSQAIEQFF.

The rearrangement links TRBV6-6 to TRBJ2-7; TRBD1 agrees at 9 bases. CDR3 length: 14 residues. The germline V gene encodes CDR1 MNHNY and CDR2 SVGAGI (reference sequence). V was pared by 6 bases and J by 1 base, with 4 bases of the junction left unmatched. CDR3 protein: CASSLGQGSYEQYF. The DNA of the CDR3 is TGTGCCAGCAGCTTGGGACAGGGATCCTACGAGCAGTACTTC.

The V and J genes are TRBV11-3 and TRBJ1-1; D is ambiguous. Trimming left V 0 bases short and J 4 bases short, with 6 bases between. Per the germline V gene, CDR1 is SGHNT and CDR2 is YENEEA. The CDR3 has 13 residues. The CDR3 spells CASSLDRSTEAFF. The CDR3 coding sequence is TGTGCCAGCAGCTTAGATCGGAGCACTGAAGCTTTCTTT.

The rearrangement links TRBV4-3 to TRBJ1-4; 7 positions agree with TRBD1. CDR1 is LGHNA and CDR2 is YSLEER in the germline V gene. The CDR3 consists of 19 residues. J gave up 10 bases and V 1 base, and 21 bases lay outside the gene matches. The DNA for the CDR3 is TGCGCCAGCAGCCAAGGGCCGGCGCCACCGGACAGGCAGAGGGCAAAACTGTTTTTT. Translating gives CASSQGPAPPDRQRAKLFF.

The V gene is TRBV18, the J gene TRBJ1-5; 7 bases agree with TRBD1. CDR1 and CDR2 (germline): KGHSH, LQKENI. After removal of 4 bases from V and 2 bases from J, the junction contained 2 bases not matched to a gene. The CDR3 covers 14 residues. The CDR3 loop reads CASSQGQGNQPQHF. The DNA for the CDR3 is TGTGCCAGCTCACAAGGACAGGGCAATCAGCCCCAGCATTTT. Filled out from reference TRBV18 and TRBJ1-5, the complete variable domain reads NAGVMQNPRHLVRRRGQEARLRCSPMKGHSHVYWYRQLPEEGLKFMVYLQKENIIDESGMPKERFSAEFPKEGPSILRIQQVVRGDSAAYFCASSQGQGNQPQHFGDGTRLSIL.

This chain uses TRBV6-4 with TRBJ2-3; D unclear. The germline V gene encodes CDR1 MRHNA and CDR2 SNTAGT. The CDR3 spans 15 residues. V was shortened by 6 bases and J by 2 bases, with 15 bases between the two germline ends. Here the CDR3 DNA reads TGTGCCAGCAGGAGAGGTCCCCTACTCACAGATACGCAGTATTTT. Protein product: CASRRGPLLTDTQYF.

The CDR3, as DNA: TGTGCCAGCAGTTTTCGGGACGCAGCAGATACGCAGTATTTT. Protein sequence: CASSFRDAADTQYF. This chain connects TRBV27 to TRBJ2-3, with D perhaps TRBD1 or TRBD2 (5 bases each). CDR3 length equals 14 residues. Germline V lookup: CDR1 MNHEY, CDR2 SMNVEV (reference sequence). Trimming pared 3 bases from V and 4 bases from J, leaving 11 bases between.

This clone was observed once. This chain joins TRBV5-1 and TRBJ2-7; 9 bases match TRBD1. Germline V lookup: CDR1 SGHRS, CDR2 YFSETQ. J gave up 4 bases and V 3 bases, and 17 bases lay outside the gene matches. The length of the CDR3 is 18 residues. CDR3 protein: CASSSLALTPGQGYEQYF. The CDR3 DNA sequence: TGCGCCAGCAGCTCCCTTGCTCTGACCCCGGGACAGGGTTACGAGCAGTACTTC.